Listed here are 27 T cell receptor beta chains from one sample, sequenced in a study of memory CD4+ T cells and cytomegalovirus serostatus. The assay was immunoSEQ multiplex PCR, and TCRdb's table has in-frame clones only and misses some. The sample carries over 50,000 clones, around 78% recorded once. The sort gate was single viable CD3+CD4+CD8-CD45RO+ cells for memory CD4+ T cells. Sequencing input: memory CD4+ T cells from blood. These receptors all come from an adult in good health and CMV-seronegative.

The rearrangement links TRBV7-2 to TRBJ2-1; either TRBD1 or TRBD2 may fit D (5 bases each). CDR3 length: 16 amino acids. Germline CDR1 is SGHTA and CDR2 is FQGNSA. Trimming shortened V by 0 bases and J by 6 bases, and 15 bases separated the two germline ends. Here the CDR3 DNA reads TGTGCCAGCAGCTTAGCCCCCGGGGCCGGAGGCAATGAGCAGTTCTTC. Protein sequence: CASSLAPGAGGNEQFF.

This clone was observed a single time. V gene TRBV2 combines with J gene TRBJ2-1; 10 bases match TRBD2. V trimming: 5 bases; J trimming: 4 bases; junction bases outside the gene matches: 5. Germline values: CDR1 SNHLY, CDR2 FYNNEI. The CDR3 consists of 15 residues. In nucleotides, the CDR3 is TGTGCCAGCAGTCCGGGACTAGCGTTATACAATGAGCAGTTCTTC. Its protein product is CASSPGLALYNEQFF.

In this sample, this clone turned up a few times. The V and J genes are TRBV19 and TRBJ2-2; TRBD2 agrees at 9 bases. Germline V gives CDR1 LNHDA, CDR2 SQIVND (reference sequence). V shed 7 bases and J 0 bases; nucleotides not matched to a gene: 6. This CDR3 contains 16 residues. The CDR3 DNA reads TGTGCCAGTATAGAAGCGGGGGGCGCGAACACCGGGGAGCTGTTTTTT. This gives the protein CASIEAGGANTGELFF. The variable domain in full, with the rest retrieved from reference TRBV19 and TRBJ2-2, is DGGITQSPKYLFRKEGQNVTLSCEQNLNHDAMYWYRQDPGQGLRLIYYSQIVNDFQKGDIAEGYSVSREKKESFPLTVTSAQKNPTAFYLCASIEAGGANTGELFFGEGSRLTVL.

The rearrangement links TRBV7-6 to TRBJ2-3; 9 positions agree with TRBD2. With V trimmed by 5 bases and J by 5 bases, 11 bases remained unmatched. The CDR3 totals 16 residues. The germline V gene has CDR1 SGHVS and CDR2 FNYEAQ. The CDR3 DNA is TGTGCCAGCAGCCCCCGTTCTAGCGGGGCGGTAGATACGCAGTATTTT. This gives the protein CASSPRSSGAVDTQYF.

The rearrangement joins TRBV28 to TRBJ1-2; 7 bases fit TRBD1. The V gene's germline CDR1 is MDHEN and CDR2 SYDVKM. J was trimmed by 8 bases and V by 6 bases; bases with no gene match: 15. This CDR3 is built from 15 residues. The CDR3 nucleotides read TGTGCCAGCAGACTACACCTGGACAGGCAGAGGGGCTACACCTTC. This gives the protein CASRLHLDRQRGYTF.

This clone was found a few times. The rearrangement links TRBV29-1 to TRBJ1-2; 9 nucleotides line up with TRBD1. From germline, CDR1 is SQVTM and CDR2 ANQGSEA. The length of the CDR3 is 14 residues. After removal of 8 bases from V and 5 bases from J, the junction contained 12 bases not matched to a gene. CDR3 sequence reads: CSTPGRTGAYGYTF. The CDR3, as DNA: TGCAGCACCCCGGGTAGGACAGGGGCTTATGGCTACACCTTC.

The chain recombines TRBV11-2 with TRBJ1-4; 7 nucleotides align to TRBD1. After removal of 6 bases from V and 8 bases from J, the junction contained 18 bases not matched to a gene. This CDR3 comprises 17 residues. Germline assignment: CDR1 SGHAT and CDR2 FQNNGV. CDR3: CASRSGVLTGSGEKLFF. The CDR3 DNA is TGTGCCAGCAGATCGGGCGTACTGACAGGGAGCGGAGAAAAACTGTTTTTT. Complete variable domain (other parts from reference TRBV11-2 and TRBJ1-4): EAGVAQSPRYKIIEKRQSVAFWCNPISGHATLYWYQQILGQGPKLLIQFQNNGVVDDSQLPKDRFSAERLKGVDSTLKIQPAKLEDSAVYLCASRSGVLTGSGEKLFFGSGTQLSVL.

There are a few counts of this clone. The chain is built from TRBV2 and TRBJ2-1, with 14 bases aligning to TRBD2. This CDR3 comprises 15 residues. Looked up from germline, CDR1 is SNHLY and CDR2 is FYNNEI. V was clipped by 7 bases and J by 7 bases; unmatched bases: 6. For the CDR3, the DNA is TGTGCCAGCATACCGGGACTAGCGGGAGAGAATGAGCAGTTCTTC. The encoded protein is CASIPGLAGENEQFF. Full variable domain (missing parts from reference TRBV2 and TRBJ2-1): EPEVTQTPSHQVTQMGQEVILRCVPISNHLYFYWYRQILGQKVEFLVSFYNNEISEKSEIFDDQFSVERPDGSNFTLKIRSTKLEDSAMYFCASIPGLAGENEQFFGPGTRLTVL.

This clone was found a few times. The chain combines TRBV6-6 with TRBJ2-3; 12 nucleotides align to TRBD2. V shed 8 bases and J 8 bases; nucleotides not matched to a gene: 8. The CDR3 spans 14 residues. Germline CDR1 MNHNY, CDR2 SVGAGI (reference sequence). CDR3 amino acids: CASGPSGGAGTQYF. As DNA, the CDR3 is TGTGCCAGCGGCCCTAGCGGGGGGGCTGGTACGCAGTATTTT.

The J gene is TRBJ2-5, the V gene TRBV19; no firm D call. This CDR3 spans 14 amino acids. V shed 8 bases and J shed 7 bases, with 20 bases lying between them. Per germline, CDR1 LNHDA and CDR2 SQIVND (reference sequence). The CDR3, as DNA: TGTGCCAGTTCTTCTCGCACCCAAGTAGGGACCCAGTACTTC. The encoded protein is CASSSRTQVGTQYF.

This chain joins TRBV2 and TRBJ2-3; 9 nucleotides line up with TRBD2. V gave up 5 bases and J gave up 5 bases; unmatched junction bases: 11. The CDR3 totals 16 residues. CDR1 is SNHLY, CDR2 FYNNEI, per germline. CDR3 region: CASSFSSGAPGDTQYF. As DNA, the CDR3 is TGTGCCAGCAGTTTCTCTAGCGGGGCTCCGGGAGATACGCAGTATTTT.

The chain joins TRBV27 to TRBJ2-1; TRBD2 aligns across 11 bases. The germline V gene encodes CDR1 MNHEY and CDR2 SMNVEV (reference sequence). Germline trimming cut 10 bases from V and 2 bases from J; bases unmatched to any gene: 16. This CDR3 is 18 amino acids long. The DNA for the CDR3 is TGTGCCACTACAAGGCAACTAGCGGGGGTCGCAACCTACAATGAGCAGTTCTTC. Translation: CATTRQLAGVATYNEQFF.

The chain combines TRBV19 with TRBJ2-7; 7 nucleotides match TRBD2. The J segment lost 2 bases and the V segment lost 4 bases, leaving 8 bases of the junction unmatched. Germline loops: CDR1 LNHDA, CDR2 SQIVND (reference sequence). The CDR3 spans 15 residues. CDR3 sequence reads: CASSTPGLLTYEQYF. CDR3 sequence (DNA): TGTGCCAGTAGTACACCGGGACTACTGACCTACGAGCAGTACTTC.

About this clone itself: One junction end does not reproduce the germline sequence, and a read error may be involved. This CDR3 is CASSRGRMGESQYF. In nucleotides, the CDR3 is TGTGCCAGCAGCCGCGGCAGGATGGGGGAGAGCCAGTACTTC. This chain joins TRBV7-2 and TRBJ2-5; TRBD1 or TRBD2 may be the D gene (5 bases each). This CDR3 contains 14 residues. Germline V CDR1 and CDR2: SGHTA, FQGNSA. The whole variable domain, filled in from reference TRBV7-2 and TRBJ2-5, reads GAGVSQSPSNKVTEKGKDVELRCDPISGHTALYWYRQSLGQGLEFLIYFQGNSAPDKSGLPSDRFSAERTGGSVSTLTIQRTQQEDSAVYLCASSRGRMGESQYFGPGTRLLVL.

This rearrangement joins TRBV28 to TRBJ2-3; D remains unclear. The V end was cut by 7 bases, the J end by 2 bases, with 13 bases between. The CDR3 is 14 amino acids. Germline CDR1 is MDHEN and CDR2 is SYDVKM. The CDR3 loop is CASNGGTNTDTQYF. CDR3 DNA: TGTGCCAGCAACGGCGGAACGAACACAGATACGCAGTATTTT.

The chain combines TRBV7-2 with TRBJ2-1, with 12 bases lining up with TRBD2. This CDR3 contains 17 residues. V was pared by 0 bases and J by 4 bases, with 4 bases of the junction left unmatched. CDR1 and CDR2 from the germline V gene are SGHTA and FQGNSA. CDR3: CASSLAASGGGYNEQFF. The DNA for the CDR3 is TGTGCCAGCAGCTTAGCGGCTAGCGGGGGGGGATACAATGAGCAGTTCTTC.

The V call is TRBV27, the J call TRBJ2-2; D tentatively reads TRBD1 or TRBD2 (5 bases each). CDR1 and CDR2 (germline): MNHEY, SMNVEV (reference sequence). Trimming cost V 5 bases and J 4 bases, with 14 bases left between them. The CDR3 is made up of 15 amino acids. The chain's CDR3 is CASSAEGQVTGELFF. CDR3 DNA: TGTGCCAGCAGTGCCGAGGGGCAAGTCACCGGGGAGCTGTTTTTT.

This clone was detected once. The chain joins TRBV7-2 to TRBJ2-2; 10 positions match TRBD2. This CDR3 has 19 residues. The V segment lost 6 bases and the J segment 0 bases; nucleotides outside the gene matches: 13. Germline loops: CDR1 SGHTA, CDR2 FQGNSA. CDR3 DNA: TGTGCCAGCAGTATCCGGTCCGGACTAGCGGCAACGAACACCGGGGAGCTGTTTTTT. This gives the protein CASSIRSGLAATNTGELFF.

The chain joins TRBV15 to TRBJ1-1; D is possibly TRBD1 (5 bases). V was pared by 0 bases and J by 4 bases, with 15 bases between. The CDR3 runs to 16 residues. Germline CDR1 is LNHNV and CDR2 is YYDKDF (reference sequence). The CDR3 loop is CATSREPGRQPTEAFF. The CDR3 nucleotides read TGTGCCACCAGCAGAGAACCAGGGAGACAGCCCACTGAAGCTTTCTTT.

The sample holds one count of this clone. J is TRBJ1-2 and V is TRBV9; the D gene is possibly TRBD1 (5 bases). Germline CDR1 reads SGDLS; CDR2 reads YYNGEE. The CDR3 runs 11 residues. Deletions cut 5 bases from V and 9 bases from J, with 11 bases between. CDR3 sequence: CASSFPGSYTF. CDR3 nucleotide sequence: TGTGCCAGCAGTTTTCCAGGGAGCTACACCTTC.

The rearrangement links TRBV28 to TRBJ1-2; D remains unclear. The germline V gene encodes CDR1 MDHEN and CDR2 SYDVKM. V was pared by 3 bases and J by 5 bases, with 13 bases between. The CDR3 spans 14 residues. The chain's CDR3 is CASSFRLALYGYTF. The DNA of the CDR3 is TGTGCCAGCAGTTTTCGCCTGGCCCTGTATGGCTACACCTTC.

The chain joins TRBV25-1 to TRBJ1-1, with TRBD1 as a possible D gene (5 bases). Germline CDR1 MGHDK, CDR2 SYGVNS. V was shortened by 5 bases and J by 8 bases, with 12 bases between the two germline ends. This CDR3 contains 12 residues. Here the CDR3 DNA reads TGTGCCAGCAGTACGATGGGGGGAGAAGCTTTCTTT. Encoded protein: CASSTMGGEAFF.

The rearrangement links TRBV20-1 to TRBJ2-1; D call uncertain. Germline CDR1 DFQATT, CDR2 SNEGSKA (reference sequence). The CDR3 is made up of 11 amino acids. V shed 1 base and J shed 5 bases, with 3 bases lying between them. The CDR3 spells CSARVNNEQFF. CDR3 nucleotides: TGCAGTGCTAGAGTGAACAATGAGCAGTTCTTC.

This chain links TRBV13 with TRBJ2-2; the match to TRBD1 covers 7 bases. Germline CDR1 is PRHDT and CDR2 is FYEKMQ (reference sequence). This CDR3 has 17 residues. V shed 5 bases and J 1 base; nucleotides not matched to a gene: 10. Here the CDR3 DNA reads TGTGCCAGCAGCCGACTCACAGGGGCATGGAACACCGGGGAGCTGTTTTTT. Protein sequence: CASSRLTGAWNTGELFF. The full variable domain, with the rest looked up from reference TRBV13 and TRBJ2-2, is AAGVIQSPRHLIKEKRETATLKCYPIPRHDTVYWYQQGPGQDPQFLISFYEKMQSDKGSIPDRFSAQQFSDYHSELNMSSLELGDSALYFCASSRLTGAWNTGELFFGEGSRLTVL.

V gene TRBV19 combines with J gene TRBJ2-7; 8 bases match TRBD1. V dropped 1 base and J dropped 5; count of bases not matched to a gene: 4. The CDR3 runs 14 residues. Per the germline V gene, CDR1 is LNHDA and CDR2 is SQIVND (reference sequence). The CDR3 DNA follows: TGTGCCAGTAGTATAGCCAGGGGGCCACACGAGCAGTACTTC. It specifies CASSIARGPHEQYF.

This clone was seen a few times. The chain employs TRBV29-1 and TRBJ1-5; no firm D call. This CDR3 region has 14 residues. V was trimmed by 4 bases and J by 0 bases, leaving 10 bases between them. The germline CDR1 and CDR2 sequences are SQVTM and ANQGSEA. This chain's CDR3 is CSVADMYSNQPQHF. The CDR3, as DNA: TGCAGCGTTGCCGATATGTATAGCAATCAGCCCCAGCATTTT.

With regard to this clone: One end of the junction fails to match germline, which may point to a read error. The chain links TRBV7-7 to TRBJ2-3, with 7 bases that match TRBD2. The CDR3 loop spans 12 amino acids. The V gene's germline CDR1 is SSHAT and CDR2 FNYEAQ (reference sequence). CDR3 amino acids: CASSSGGDTQYF. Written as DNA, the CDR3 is TGTGCTAGCAGCTCGGGGGGAGATACGCAGTATTTT.